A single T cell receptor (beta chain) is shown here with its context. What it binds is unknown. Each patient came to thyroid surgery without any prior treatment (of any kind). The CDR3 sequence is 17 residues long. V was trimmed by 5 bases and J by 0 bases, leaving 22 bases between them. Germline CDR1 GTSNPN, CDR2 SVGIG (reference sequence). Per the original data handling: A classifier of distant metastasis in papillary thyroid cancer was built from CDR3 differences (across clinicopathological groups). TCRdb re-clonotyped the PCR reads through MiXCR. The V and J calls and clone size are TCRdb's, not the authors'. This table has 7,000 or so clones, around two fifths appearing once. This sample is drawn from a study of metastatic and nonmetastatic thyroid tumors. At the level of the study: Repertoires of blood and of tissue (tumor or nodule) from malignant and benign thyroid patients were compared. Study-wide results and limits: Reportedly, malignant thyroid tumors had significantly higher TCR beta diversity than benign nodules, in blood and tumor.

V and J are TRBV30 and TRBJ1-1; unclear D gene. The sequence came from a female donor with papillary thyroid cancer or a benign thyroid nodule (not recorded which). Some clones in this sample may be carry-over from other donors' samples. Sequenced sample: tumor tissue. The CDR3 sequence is CAWVIPPAEGMNTEAFF. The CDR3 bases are TGTGCCTGGGTTATTCCCCCGGCAGAGGGAATGAACACTGAAGCTTTCTTT.